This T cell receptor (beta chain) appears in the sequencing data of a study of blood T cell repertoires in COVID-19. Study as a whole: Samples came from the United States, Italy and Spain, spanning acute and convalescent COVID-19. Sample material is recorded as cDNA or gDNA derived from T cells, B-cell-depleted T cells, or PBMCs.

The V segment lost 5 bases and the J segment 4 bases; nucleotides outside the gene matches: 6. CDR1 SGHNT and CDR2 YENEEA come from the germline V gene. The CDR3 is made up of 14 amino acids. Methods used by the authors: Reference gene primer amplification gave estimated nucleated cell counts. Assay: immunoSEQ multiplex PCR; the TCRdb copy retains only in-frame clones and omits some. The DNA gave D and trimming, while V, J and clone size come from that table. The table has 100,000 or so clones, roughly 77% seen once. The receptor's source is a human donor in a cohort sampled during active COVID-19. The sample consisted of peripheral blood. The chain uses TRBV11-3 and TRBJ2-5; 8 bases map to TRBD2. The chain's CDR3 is CASSRGGRGETQYF. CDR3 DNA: TGTGCCAGCAGCCGCGGGGGGCGGGGAGAGACCCAGTACTTC.